This is a list of T cell receptor beta chains from one sample in a study of blood T cell repertoires in COVID-19. The assay was immunoSEQ multiplex PCR, and TCRdb's table has in-frame clones only and misses some. The top ten clones hold approximately 9.6% of a sample with about 250,000 clones, approximately 85% of them seen once. Material for sequencing was PBMCs or T cells enriched from blood (not recorded which). The source of these receptors is a woman in her forties or fifties with acute COVID-19. The CDR3 runs from the conserved cysteine through the conserved F or W. Each record gives: CDR3 DNA, CDR3 protein, J gene, V gene, D gene, clone size. The D gene is left open where the match is weak. Size is omitted from some rows. Given values are once, few, many or a class for expanded clones.

DNA: TGTGCCAGCAGCACCGGGGGCCCGACTAGCGGGGGGATAAACAATGAGCAGTTCTTC; CDR3: CASSTGGPTSGGINNEQFF; J: TRBJ2-1; V: TRBV5-4; D: TRBD2; size: .
DNA: TGTGCCAGCAGCATTAACCTCCGGGACAGGGGGGGTGAAAAACTGTTTTTT; CDR3: CASSINLRDRGGEKLFF; J: TRBJ1-4; V: TRBV21-1; D: .; size: once
DNA: TGTGCCAGCAGCTTAAGACAGCACACCTTC; CDR3: CASSLRQHTF; J: TRBJ1-2; V: TRBV11-3; D: .; size: .
DNA: TGTGCTAGTGGTTTGATCTCCGGGACAGGGCCCTCTAACTATGGCTACACCTTC; CDR3: CASGLISGTGPSNYGYTF; J: TRBJ1-2; V: TRBV12-5; D: TRBD1; size: .
DNA: TGCGCCAGCAGCTTGGCCCCTGGACAAAAGAACACTGAAGCTTTCTTT; CDR3: CASSLAPGQKNTEAFF; J: TRBJ1-1; V: TRBV5-1; D: .; size: .
DNA: TGCGCCAGCAGCTCCTTACAGGGGACCTCCTACGAGCAGTACTTC; CDR3: CASSSLQGTSYEQYF; J: TRBJ2-7; V: TRBV5-1; D: TRBD1; size: few
DNA: TGTGCCAGCAGCTCAGCCCCGAATCAGCCCCAGCATTTT; CDR3: CASSSAPNQPQHF; J: TRBJ1-5; V: TRBV7-2; D: .; size: .
DNA: TGTGCCAGCAGCCAGATAGGGGGAGCTGAAGCTTTCTTT; CDR3: CASSQIGGAEAFF; J: TRBJ1-1; V: TRBV5-6; D: .; size: few
DNA: TGTGCCAGCAGCCGGGACAGGTCGCAAGGCTATGGCTACACCTTC; CDR3: CASSRDRSQGYGYTF; J: TRBJ1-2; V: TRBV7-2; D: TRBD1; size: .
DNA: TGTGCCTTTAGCCGCAGCTCTGGAAACACCATATATTTT; CDR3: CAFSRSSGNTIYF; J: TRBJ1-3; V: TRBV30; D: .; size: once
DNA: TGTGCCAGCAGTTACCCTCCCGCCATATATTTT; CDR3: CASSYPPAIYF; J: TRBJ1-3; V: TRBV6-5; D: .; size: .
DNA: TGTGCCAGCAGTATTTACAGGGGGAATGAGCAGTTCTTC; CDR3: CASSIYRGNEQFF; J: TRBJ2-1; V: TRBV27; D: TRBD1; size: .
DNA: TGTGCCAGTAGTATAAGGGGGTTTAACTATGGCTACACCTTC; CDR3: CASSIRGFNYGYTF; J: TRBJ1-2; V: TRBV19; D: .; size: many
DNA: TGTGCCAGTAGTATACTACCCCCGACTCAGGGGCCCGGGGAGCTGTTTTTT; CDR3: CASSILPPTQGPGELFF; J: TRBJ2-2; V: TRBV19; D: .; size: few
DNA: TGTGCCAGCAGTTATGGACTAGCGGGGACCTACGAGCAGTACTTC; CDR3: CASSYGLAGTYEQYF; J: TRBJ2-7; V: TRBV7-3; D: TRBD2; size: .
DNA: TGTGCCAGCTCACCCATGGAAGGGGGATTAGGGCATCAGCCCCAGCATTTT; CDR3: CASSPMEGGLGHQPQHF; J: TRBJ1-5; V: TRBV18; D: .; size: .
DNA: TGTGCCAGCTCACCACCGCAGGCTAACTATGGCTACACCTTC; CDR3: CASSPPQANYGYTF; J: TRBJ1-2; V: TRBV18; D: .; size: .
DNA: TGCGCCAGCAGCTCGGGACTAGCGGGGGGGCGTGTAGATGAGCAGTTCTTC; CDR3: CASSSGLAGGRVDEQFF; J: TRBJ2-1; V: TRBV5-1; D: TRBD2; size: .
DNA: TGTGCCAGCAGAGCGGACGTAGGGAATAATTCACCCCTCCACTTT; CDR3: CASRADVGNNSPLHF; J: TRBJ1-6; V: TRBV9; D: .; size: .
DNA: TGTGCCAGCAGTTACAGGAGCATGAACACTGAAGCTTTCTTT; CDR3: CASSYRSMNTEAFF; J: TRBJ1-1; V: TRBV6-6; D: .; size: .
DNA: TGTGCCAGCAGACACGGGACAGGTATCAATCAGCCCCAGCATTTT; CDR3: CASRHGTGINQPQHF; J: TRBJ1-5; V: TRBV6-6; D: TRBD1; size: .
DNA: TGTGCCAGCAGTTACGGCGGGGCGAGCTCCTACGAGCAGTACTTC; CDR3: CASSYGGASSYEQYF; J: TRBJ2-7; V: TRBV6-5; D: .; size: .
DNA: TGTGCCAGTAGTATAGATCCGGGGTGGTCCGGGGATGAGCAGTTCTTC; CDR3: CASSIDPGWSGDEQFF; J: TRBJ2-1; V: TRBV19; D: .; size: .
DNA: TGTGCCAGCAGCTTATTCGAGAGTCGTCAGACCCAGTACTTC; CDR3: CASSLFESRQTQYF; J: TRBJ2-5; V: TRBV7-8; D: .; size: .
DNA: TGTGCCAGTACCAGGACAGGGGCATTGAAAGGCTACACCTTC; CDR3: CASTRTGALKGYTF; J: TRBJ1-2; V: TRBV19; D: TRBD1; size: .
DNA: TGTGCCAGCAGCAGGGAGGGACGGGACGCAATCATATCAGCCCTCCACTTT; CDR3: CASSREGRDAIISALHF; J: TRBJ1-6; V: TRBV21-1; D: .; size: .
DNA: TGTGCCAGCAGTTTACGGGGGGGCCGAGAGACCCAGTACTTC; CDR3: CASSLRGGRETQYF; J: TRBJ2-5; V: TRBV27; D: TRBD2; size: .
DNA: TGCAGCGTTACCTCTCAGGGGGCCAGCGACACTGAAGCTTTCTTT; CDR3: CSVTSQGASDTEAFF; J: TRBJ1-1; V: TRBV29-1; D: TRBD1; size: many
DNA: TGTGCCATCAGTGAGGTGGAGCCACGCGGAGCTTTCTTT; CDR3: CAISEVEPRGAFF; J: TRBJ1-1; V: TRBV10-3; D: .; size: .
DNA: TGTGCCAGCTCACCGGAGGGGTTGCCGCAAGAGACCCAGTACTTC; CDR3: CASSPEGLPQETQYF; J: TRBJ2-5; V: TRBV18; D: .; size: few
DNA: TGCGCCAGCAGCGACACTGTAGGCTACACCTTC; CDR3: CASSDTVGYTF; J: TRBJ1-2; V: TRBV5-1; D: .; size: .
DNA: TGTGCCAGCAGCGGGGGGGCCTACAATGAGCAGTTCTTC; CDR3: CASSGGAYNEQFF; J: TRBJ2-1; V: TRBV28; D: TRBD2; size: .
DNA: TGTGCCAGCAGCTTCACAGGGGGCGCAAGGGGCTACACCTTC; CDR3: CASSFTGGARGYTF; J: TRBJ1-2; V: TRBV5-4; D: TRBD1; size: .
DNA: TGTGCCAGCAGCTCAGAACTCGACAGTACGTTAGCCAAAAACATTCAGTACTTC; CDR3: CASSSELDSTLAKNIQYF; J: TRBJ2-4; V: TRBV11-2; D: .; size: .
DNA: TGTGCCAGCAGCTTGACTACCGCGAGCACCGGGGAGCTGTTTTTT; CDR3: CASSLTTASTGELFF; J: TRBJ2-2; V: TRBV11-2; D: .; size: .
DNA: TGCAGTGCTACTGACCCCGGGACAGGGAGAGGAAACACCATATATTTT; CDR3: CSATDPGTGRGNTIYF; J: TRBJ1-3; V: TRBV20-1; D: TRBD1; size: .
DNA: TGTGCCAGCTCAGACGGGGCGGGGAAGACCTACGAGCAGTACTTC; CDR3: CASSDGAGKTYEQYF; J: TRBJ2-7; V: TRBV18; D: .; size: .
DNA: TGTGCCAACCGGCAGGGTAATTCACCCCTCCACTTT; CDR3: CANRQGNSPLHF; J: TRBJ1-6; V: TRBV6-5; D: .; size: .
DNA: TGTGCCAGCTCATTGAAATCAGGGGAAAAACTGTTTTTT; CDR3: CASSLKSGEKLFF; J: TRBJ1-4; V: TRBV18; D: .; size: .
DNA: TGTGCCAGCAGCGTAGGCGGCAGAGACTATGGCTACACCTTC; CDR3: CASSVGGRDYGYTF; J: TRBJ1-2; V: TRBV9; D: .; size: .
DNA: .; CDR3: CASSKGGWGQGNYGYTF; J: TRBJ1-2; V: TRBV21-1; D: .; size: .
DNA: TGTGCCAGTAGTAGGGACTTTCGAGAAAAACTGTTTTTT; CDR3: CASSRDFREKLFF; J: TRBJ1-4; V: TRBV19; D: .; size: .
DNA: TGCGCCAGCAGTGACGGAGGGGTCGATGGCTACACCTTC; CDR3: CASSDGGVDGYTF; J: TRBJ1-2; V: TRBV10-2; D: .; size: .
DNA: TGTGCCAGCAGCTTTGGCGGGGGGAGGAGAGATACGCAGTATTTT; CDR3: CASSFGGGRRDTQYF; J: TRBJ2-3; V: TRBV7-8; D: TRBD2; size: .
DNA: TGTGCCAGCAGCTTAGAACCCCCGAGTGGCTACACCTTC; CDR3: CASSLEPPSGYTF; J: TRBJ1-2; V: TRBV7-6; D: .; size: .
DNA: TGTGCCAGCAGTAAGACCCGGGACAGCCGTTCCTACAATGAGCAGTTCTTC; CDR3: CASSKTRDSRSYNEQFF; J: TRBJ2-1; V: TRBV27; D: TRBD1; size: .
DNA: TGTGCCAGCAGCTTGGGTCAGGTTGGGTACTTC; CDR3: CASSLGQVGYF; J: TRBJ2-7; V: TRBV5-8; D: .; size: few
DNA: TGTGCCAGCAGCGCGACAGGGGGCTTACTGAACACTGAAGCTTTCTTT; CDR3: CASSATGGLLNTEAFF; J: TRBJ1-1; V: TRBV9; D: TRBD1; size: once
DNA: TGCGCCAGCAGCCAGCCAAGGGGGCGCAGACAGCCCCAGCATTTT; CDR3: CASSQPRGRRQPQHF; J: TRBJ1-5; V: TRBV5-1; D: TRBD1; size: once
DNA: TGCGCCAGCAGCTTCGGTCCTGGAAACACCATATATTTT; CDR3: CASSFGPGNTIYF; J: TRBJ1-3; V: TRBV5-1; D: .; size: .
DNA: TGCGCCAGCAGCCTAGGGGGCATGTCGATGGACAATGAAAAACTGTTTTTT; CDR3: CASSLGGMSMDNEKLFF; J: TRBJ1-4; V: TRBV5-1; D: TRBD1; size: .
DNA: TGTGCCAGCAGGCGCGGGCTCGGGGAAGGATCACCCCTCCACTTT; CDR3: CASRRGLGEGSPLHF; J: TRBJ1-6; V: TRBV6-4; D: .; size: .
DNA: TGTGCCAGCAGCACCCGGAAGGAGGGCAATCAGCCCCAGCATTTT; CDR3: CASSTRKEGNQPQHF; J: TRBJ1-5; V: TRBV9; D: .; size: .
DNA: TGTGCCAGTAGTATCCTGGGACAGGCCATAAATGGCTACACCTTC; CDR3: CASSILGQAINGYTF; J: TRBJ1-2; V: TRBV19; D: TRBD1; size: .
DNA: TGTGCCAGCAGCTCGCGGGACAGCACACCCTACGAGCAGTACTTC; CDR3: CASSSRDSTPYEQYF; J: TRBJ2-7; V: TRBV7-9; D: .; size: .
DNA: TGTGCCAGCAGAGGACAGGGGGATGGCTACACCTTC; CDR3: CASRGQGDGYTF; J: TRBJ1-2; V: TRBV2; D: TRBD1; size: .
DNA: TGCGCCAGCAGCTTGGGACAGAATAATGAAAAACTGTTTTTT; CDR3: CASSLGQNNEKLFF; J: TRBJ1-4; V: TRBV4-1; D: TRBD1; size: .
DNA: TGCGCCAGCAGCTACGAAACCAACAGGGATTGGAACACCGGGGAGCTGTTTTTT; CDR3: CASSYETNRDWNTGELFF; J: TRBJ2-2; V: TRBV5-1; D: .; size: .
DNA: TGTGCCAGCACCACGACCCGGACAGGGCGCAATGAGCAGTTCTTC; CDR3: CASTTTRTGRNEQFF; J: TRBJ2-1; V: TRBV27; D: TRBD1; size: .
DNA: TGCGCCAGCAGCCAGGTAGGGGCCGGAGAGACCCAGTACTTC; CDR3: CASSQVGAGETQYF; J: TRBJ2-5; V: TRBV4-1; D: .; size: .